What follows are 28 T cell receptor beta chains derived from one specimen sequenced in a study of T cell repertoires in cytomegalovirus infection. TCRdb recomputed calls from the reads with MiXCR, one row per CDR3 protein. This sample has a few hundred thousand distinct CDR3 sequences; 40% occur once, and the top ten carry over 45%. Their cognate antigens are unknown. Sequenced here: cultured PBMCs, sampled from culture after CMV antigen stimulation. The receptors here all came from a human donor in good health (CMV status not recorded). Some clones in this sample may be carry-over from other donors' samples.

In its sample, this clonotype was seen many times. The chain employs TRBV7-2 and TRBJ1-2; D not certain. V lost 1 base and J 5 bases, leaving 11 bases between the germline ends. CDR1 and CDR2 (germline): SGHTA, FQGNSA. The CDR3 sequence is 14 residues long. The CDR3 loop reads CASSLVGIPYGYTF. CDR3 in DNA: TGTGCCAGCAGCTTAGTAGGGATCCCGTATGGCTACACCTTC. Full variable domain (outside the CDR3, taken from reference TRBV7-2 and TRBJ1-2): GAGVSQSPSNKVTEKGKDVELRCDPISGHTALYWYRQSLGQGLEFLIYFQGNSAPDKSGLPSDRFSAERTGGSVSTLTIQRTQQEDSAVYLCASSLVGIPYGYTFGSGTRLTVV.

The chain carries TRBV5-1 and TRBJ1-1; tentative D call: TRBD1 (5 bases). The CDR3 is 15 amino acids. The V and J ends lost 3 bases and 2 bases respectively, with 14 bases between them. Germline values: CDR1 SGHRS, CDR2 YFSETQ. The CDR3 sequence: CASSWGLADNTEAFF. CDR3 nucleotides: TGCGCCAGCAGCTGGGGACTGGCGGACAACACTGAAGCTTTCTTT.

The rearrangement joins TRBV6-6 to TRBJ1-2; D might be TRBD1 (6 bases). Germline CDR1 and CDR2: MNHNY and SVGAGI (reference sequence). V was clipped by 6 bases and J by 8 bases, with 19 bases between them. The CDR3 loop spans 14 amino acids. The CDR3 nucleotides read TGTGCCAGCAGGCTGACTTGGGGACAAAAGGGCTACACCTTC. This sequence encodes CASRLTWGQKGYTF.

The chain carries TRBV7-2 and TRBJ1-6; D is ambiguous. CDR3 length equals 17 residues. V gave up 1 base and J gave up 4 bases, with 14 bases separating them. The V gene's germline CDR1 is SGHTA and CDR2 FQGNSA. The CDR3 bases are TGTGCCAGCAGCTTAGAGTCGGCCGTTGCATATAATTCACCCCTCCACTTT. Residues: CASSLESAVAYNSPLHF.

The chain employs TRBV20-1 and TRBJ2-1; the D is unclear. There are 14 residues in the CDR3. V lost 1 base to trimming and J lost 4 bases, with 11 bases between them. CDR1 and CDR2 (germline): DFQATT, SNEGSKA (reference sequence). CDR3 DNA sequence: TGCAGTGCTAGAGTCTGGGTGGGGTACAATGAGCAGTTCTTC. Translated: CSARVWVGYNEQFF.

The V gene is TRBV2, the J gene TRBJ1-1, with D possibly matching TRBD1 (5 bases). The CDR3 has 15 amino acids. V dropped 6 bases and J dropped 0 bases, with 14 bases sitting between them. The germline gives CDR1 SNHLY, CDR2 FYNNEI. The CDR3 bases are TGTGCCAGCAGGATTCAGACAGTGATGAACACTGAAGCTTTCTTT. This translates into CASRIQTVMNTEAFF.

This clonotype was seen only a few times. This chain uses TRBV7-2 with TRBJ1-4; perhaps TRBD1 as D (6 bases). The CDR3 is 14 amino acids. From germline, CDR1 is SGHTA and CDR2 FQGNSA. Deletions cut 3 bases from V and 6 bases from J, with 11 bases between. In nucleotides, the CDR3 is TGTGCCAGCAGCTTCTTTGGACAGCATGAAAAACTGTTTTTT. Its protein product is CASSFFGQHEKLFF.

CDR3 region: CATSDPRGANVLTF. The CDR3 nucleotides read TGTGCCACCAGTGACCCGCGGGGGGCCAACGTCCTGACTTTC. The chain has TRBV24-1 and TRBJ2-6; no firm D call. The CDR3 covers 14 residues. Germline V lookup: CDR1 KGHDR, CDR2 SFDVKD. The V end lost 4 bases, the J end lost 4 bases, and 7 bases lay between the germline ends.

This clonotype was counted a few times. The gene calls are TRBV12-3 or TRBV12-4 and TRBJ2-7, with D perhaps TRBD1 (6 bases). CDR3 size: 13 residues. Trimming shortened V by 6 bases and J by 2 bases, and 11 bases separated the two germline ends. Written as DNA, the CDR3 is TGTGCCAGCAGCCGGGACACACCCTACGAGCAGTACTTC. This translates into CASSRDTPYEQYF.

This clonotype was recorded a few times. The chain uses TRBV27 and TRBJ2-5; D is possibly TRBD1 (6 bases). The CDR3 is 14 amino acids. Germline assignment: CDR1 MNHEY and CDR2 SMNVEV (reference sequence). V was clipped by 3 bases and J by 2 bases, with 10 bases between them. CDR3 bases: TGTGCCAGCAGTTTTCAGGGGTATCAAGAGACCCAGTACTTC. Translating gives CASSFQGYQETQYF.

This chain links TRBV20-1 with TRBJ2-3; a possible D gene is TRBD2 (5 bases). With 1 base removed from V and 0 bases from J, the gap between germline ends came to 14 bases. The CDR3 sequence is 16 residues long. The germline gives CDR1 DFQATT, CDR2 SNEGSKA (reference sequence). Here the CDR3 reads CSARAFGKGSTDTQYF. DNA of the CDR3: TGCAGTGCTAGAGCTTTCGGGAAGGGTAGCACAGATACGCAGTATTTT.

This rearrangement joins TRBV2 to TRBJ2-2, with 7 bases aligning to TRBD1. The CDR3 extends over 14 amino acids. V was clipped by 6 bases and J by 2 bases; unmatched bases: 3. CDR1 is SNHLY and CDR2 is FYNNEI in the germline V gene. The CDR3 DNA is TGTGCCAGCAGGGGGGACAGCAACACCGGGGAGCTGTTTTTT. Amino acids: CASRGDSNTGELFF.

The gene calls are TRBV6-1 and TRBJ2-4; D remains ambiguous. CDR3 size: 12 residues. V was pared by 5 bases and J by 14 bases, with 16 bases between. Germline CDR1 is MNHNS and CDR2 is SASEGT. In nucleotides, the CDR3 is TGTGCCAGCAGTTACGGCGGTCACCCCAAGTACTTC. Its translation: CASSYGGHPKYF.

This clonotype was detected a few times. The chain joins TRBV11-2 to TRBJ2-7; no reliable D call. Looked up from germline, CDR1 is SGHAT and CDR2 is FQNNGV. This CDR3 comprises 14 residues. Trimming stripped 5 bases from V and 2 bases from J, with 13 bases between. CDR3 protein: CASSPSRSPYEQYF. CDR3 nucleotides: TGTGCCAGCAGCCCCTCGAGGAGCCCCTACGAGCAGTACTTC.

This clonotype occurred a few times. The J gene is TRBJ2-2, the V gene TRBV7-6; 8 bases match TRBD1. Germline values: CDR1 SGHVS, CDR2 FNYEAQ. Trimming cost V 5 bases and J 5 bases; bases outside gene matches: 7. This CDR3 comprises 15 residues. For the CDR3, the DNA is TGTGCCAGCAGCCGCCAGGGGGCTATAACCGGGGAGCTGTTTTTT. Residues: CASSRQGAITGELFF.

This clonotype has more than one count but fewer than ten. This rearrangement joins TRBV7-2 to TRBJ2-7; the D gene is possibly TRBD2 (5 bases). Trimming shortened V by 3 bases and J by 7 bases, and 22 bases separated the two germline ends. The germline CDR1 and CDR2 sequences are SGHTA and FQGNSA. The CDR3 sequence is 16 residues long. The CDR3: CASSFAFSGRSGEQYF. In DNA, the CDR3 is TGTGCCAGCAGCTTCGCCTTCAGCGGCCGATCTGGAGAGCAGTACTTC.

This clonotype was picked up a small number of times. The chain is built from TRBV7-9 and TRBJ2-7; TRBD2 matches at 8 bases. The CDR3 spans 17 residues. Germline CDR1 and CDR2: SEHNR and FQNEAQ (reference sequence). V was clipped by 2 bases and J by 1 base; unmatched bases: 10. The CDR3 loop reads CASSLPPLGRESYEQYF. The CDR3 DNA reads TGTGCCAGCAGCTTACCGCCCCTCGGGAGGGAGTCCTACGAGCAGTACTTC.

In this sample, this clonotype turned up a few times. The chain has TRBV6-2 or TRBV6-3 and TRBJ1-5; a weak D match, TRBD1 (6 bases). This CDR3 is 15 amino acids long. The ends were cut back, 7 bases at V and 4 bases at J, with 17 bases in the middle. The V gene's germline CDR1 is MNHEY and CDR2 SVGEGT. Here the CDR3 DNA reads TGTGCCAGCACGACAGGCCGCCAATGGAATCAGCCCCAGCATTTT. Its protein product is CASTTGRQWNQPQHF.

The V gene is TRBV12-3 or TRBV12-4, the J gene TRBJ2-7, with D perhaps TRBD1 (5 bases). The CDR3 extends over 14 amino acids. Trimming shortened V by 6 bases and J by 5 bases, and 17 bases separated the two germline ends. The CDR3 is CASSTDTAYDEQYF. The CDR3 region has the DNA TGTGCCAGCAGCACGGACACAGCGTACGACGAGCAGTACTTC.

This clonotype was counted between two and nine times. This chain connects TRBV20-1 to TRBJ1-2, with a weak D call TRBD1 (6 bases). This CDR3 region has 21 residues. V lost 5 bases and J 1 base, leaving 35 bases between the germline ends. CDR1 DFQATT and CDR2 SNEGSKA come from the germline V gene (reference sequence). The CDR3 region has the DNA TGCAGTGCTCCGACCGGTACAGGGAAAGGGAGGGAGGCTAATTATAACTATGGCTACACCTTC. Translation: CSAPTGTGKGREANYNYGYTF.

As concerns this clonotype: Since the CDR3 does not end with the conserved phenylalanine or tryptophan, this likely comes from a read error. It is unclear where the CDR3 begins or ends on the DNA, so no DNA is shown, and the CDR3 is as TCRdb lists it. This chain connects TRBV11-3 to TRBJ2-1; the DNA was not compared with TRBD2, the D call given in the table. Per the germline V gene, CDR1 is SGHNT and CDR2 is YENEEA. The CDR3 adds up to 14 amino acids, both ends counted. CDR3 protein: CASSFSGRGIVLWV.

This sequence joins TRBV12-3 or TRBV12-4 and TRBJ2-3; TRBD2 agrees at 11 bases. This CDR3 has 14 amino acids. Losses at the gene ends were 6 bases for V and 1 base for J; bases not matched to a gene: 0. DNA of the CDR3: TGTGCCAGCAGGGGACTAGCGGGCACAGATACGCAGTATTTT. As protein: CASRGLAGTDTQYF.

This clonotype was seen ten or more times. The rearrangement links TRBV7-2 to TRBJ2-1; D is undetermined. The V and J ends lost 5 bases and 0 bases respectively, with 11 bases between them. CDR3 length equals 15 residues. Germline V gene data show CDR1 as SGHTA and CDR2 as FQGNSA. The CDR3 DNA reads TGTGCCAGCAGCCAAGACACCAGCTCCTACAATGAGCAGTTCTTC. It is translated as CASSQDTSSYNEQFF.

This clonotype has only a few counts. The chain carries TRBV7-2 and TRBJ2-5, with 7 bases lining up with TRBD1. The germline V gene encodes CDR1 SGHTA and CDR2 FQGNSA. Germline trimming cut 1 base from V and 4 bases from J; bases unmatched to any gene: 6. The CDR3 length is 15 residues. CDR3: CASSLEGALGETQYF. CDR3 bases: TGTGCCAGCAGCTTAGAGGGGGCCCTGGGAGAGACCCAGTACTTC.

The V call is TRBV4-2, the J call TRBJ2-5, with D possibly being TRBD2 (5 bases). The CDR3 covers 16 residues. Trimming pared 3 bases from V and 2 bases from J, leaving 16 bases between. Per germline, CDR1 LGHNA and CDR2 YNFKEQ. The CDR3 here is CASSHPGVMGQETQYF. The CDR3 coding sequence is TGTGCCAGCAGCCATCCCGGGGTTATGGGTCAAGAGACCCAGTACTTC.

This sequence joins TRBV19 and TRBJ1-5; D is unresolved. This CDR3 is 15 amino acids long. Germline-derived CDR1 and CDR2 are LNHDA and SQIVND (reference sequence). With 2 bases removed from V and 2 bases from J, the gap between germline ends came to 10 bases. The CDR3 DNA reads TGTGCCAGTAGTATATCCATCTTGGGCAATCAGCCCCAGCATTTT. It encodes CASSISILGNQPQHF.

V usage is TRBV20-1 and J usage is TRBJ2-3; no reliable D call. Trimming stripped 5 bases from V and 6 bases from J, with 21 bases between. CDR1 is DFQATT and CDR2 is SNEGSKA in the germline V gene (reference sequence). The CDR3 is made up of 15 amino acids. The CDR3: CSAWSGFEYTDTQYF. The CDR3 DNA sequence: TGCAGTGCTTGGTCCGGTTTTGAGTACACCGATACGCAGTATTTT.

CDR3 region: CASSWTGEQYF. The CDR3 DNA reads TGTGCCAGCAGCTGGACGGGCGAGCAGTACTTC. This chain links TRBV5-6 with TRBJ2-7; D is uncertain. The V end lost 3 bases, the J end lost 6 bases, and 7 bases lay between the germline ends. Germline V gene data show CDR1 as SGHDT and CDR2 as YYEEEE. There are 11 residues in the CDR3. The full variable domain, with the rest looked up from reference TRBV5-6 and TRBJ2-7, is DAGVTQSPTHLIKTRGQQVTLRCSPKSGHDTVSWYQQALGQGPQFIFQYYEEEERQRGNFPDRFSGHQFPNYSSELNVNALLLGDSALYLCASSWTGEQYFGPGTRLTVT.